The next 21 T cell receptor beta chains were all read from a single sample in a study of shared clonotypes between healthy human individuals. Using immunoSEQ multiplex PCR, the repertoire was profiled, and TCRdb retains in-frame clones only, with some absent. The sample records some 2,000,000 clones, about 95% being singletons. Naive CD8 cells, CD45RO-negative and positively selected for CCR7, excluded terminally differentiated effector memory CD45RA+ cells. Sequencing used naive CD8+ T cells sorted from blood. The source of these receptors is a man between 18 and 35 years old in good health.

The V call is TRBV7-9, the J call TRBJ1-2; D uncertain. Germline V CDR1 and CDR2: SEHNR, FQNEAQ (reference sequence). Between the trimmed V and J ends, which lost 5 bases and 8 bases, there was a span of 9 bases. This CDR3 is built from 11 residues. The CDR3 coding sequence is TGTGCCAGCAGCCTCTACATGGGCTACACCTTC. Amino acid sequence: CASSLYMGYTF.

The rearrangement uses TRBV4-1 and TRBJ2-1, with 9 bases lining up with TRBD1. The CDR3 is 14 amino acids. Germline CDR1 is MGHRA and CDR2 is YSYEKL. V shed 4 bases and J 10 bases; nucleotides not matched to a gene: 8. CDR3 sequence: CASSLRDRAEEQFF. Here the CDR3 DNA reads TGCGCCAGCAGCCTCCGGGACAGGGCCGAGGAGCAGTTCTTC.

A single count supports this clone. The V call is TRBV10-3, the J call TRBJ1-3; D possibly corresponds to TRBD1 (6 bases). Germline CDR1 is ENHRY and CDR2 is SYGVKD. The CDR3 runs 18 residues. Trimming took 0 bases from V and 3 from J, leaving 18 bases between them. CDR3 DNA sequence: TGTGCCATCAGTGAGTCGGTACAGGGCTTATCGGATGGAAACACCATATATTTT. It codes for CAISESVQGLSDGNTIYF.

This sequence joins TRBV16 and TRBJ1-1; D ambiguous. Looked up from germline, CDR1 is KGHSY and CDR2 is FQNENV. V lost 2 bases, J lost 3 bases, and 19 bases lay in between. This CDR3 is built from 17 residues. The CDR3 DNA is TGTGCCAGCAGCCAACCGACCATAGGGCTAAGGGACACTGAAGCTTTCTTT. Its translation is CASSQPTIGLRDTEAFF.

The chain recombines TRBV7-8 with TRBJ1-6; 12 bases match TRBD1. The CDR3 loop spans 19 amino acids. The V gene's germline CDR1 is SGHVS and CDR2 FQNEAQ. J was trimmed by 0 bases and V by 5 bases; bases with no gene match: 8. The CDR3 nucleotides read TGTGCCAGCAGCCCAGGGACAGGGGGCCTCAGCTCCTATAATTCACCCCTCCACTTT. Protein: CASSPGTGGLSSYNSPLHF.

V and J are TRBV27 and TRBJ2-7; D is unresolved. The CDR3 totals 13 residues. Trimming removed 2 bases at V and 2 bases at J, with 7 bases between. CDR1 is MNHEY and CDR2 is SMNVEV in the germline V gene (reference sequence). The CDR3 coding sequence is TGTGCCAGCAGTTTAACTACCACCTACGAGCAGTACTTC. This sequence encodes CASSLTTTYEQYF.

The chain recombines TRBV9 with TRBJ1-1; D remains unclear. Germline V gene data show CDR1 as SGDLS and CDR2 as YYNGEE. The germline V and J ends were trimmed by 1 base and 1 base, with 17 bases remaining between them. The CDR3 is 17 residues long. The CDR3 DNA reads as TGTGCCAGCAGCGTAAGTTCTCGGATCGGGAAGAACACTGAAGCTTTCTTT. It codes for CASSVSSRIGKNTEAFF. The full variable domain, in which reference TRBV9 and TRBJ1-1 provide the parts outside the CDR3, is DSGVTQTPKHLITATGQRVTLRCSPRSGDLSVYWYQQSLDQGLQFLIQYYNGEERAKGNILERFSAQQFPDLHSELNLSSLELGDSALYFCASSVSSRIGKNTEAFFGQGTRLTVV.

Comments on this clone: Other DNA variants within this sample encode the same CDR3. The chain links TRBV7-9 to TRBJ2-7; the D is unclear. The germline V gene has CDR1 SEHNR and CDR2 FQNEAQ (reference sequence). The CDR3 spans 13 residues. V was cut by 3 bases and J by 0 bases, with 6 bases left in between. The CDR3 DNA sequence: TGTGCCAGCAGCTTGGGATTCTCCTACGAGCAGTACTTC. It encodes CASSLGFSYEQYF.

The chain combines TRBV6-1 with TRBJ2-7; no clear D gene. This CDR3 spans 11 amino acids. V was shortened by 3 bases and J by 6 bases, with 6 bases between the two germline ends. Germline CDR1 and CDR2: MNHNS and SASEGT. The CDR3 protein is CASSEIREQYF. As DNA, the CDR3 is TGTGCCAGCAGTGAGATCCGCGAGCAGTACTTC.

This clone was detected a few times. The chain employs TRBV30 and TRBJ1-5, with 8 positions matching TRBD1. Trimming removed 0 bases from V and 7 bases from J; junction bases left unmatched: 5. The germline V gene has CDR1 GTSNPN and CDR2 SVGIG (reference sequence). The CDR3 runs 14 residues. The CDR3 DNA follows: TGTGCCTGGAGTGTCACAGGGGGATACCAGCCCCAGCATTTT. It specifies CAWSVTGGYQPQHF.

As DNA, the CDR3 is TGTGCCAGCAGCTTGGGGACAGGCTCTAGCATCTACAATGAGCAGTTCTTC. Translation: CASSLGTGSSIYNEQFF. The chain employs TRBV5-8 and TRBJ2-1; TRBD1 matches 7 bases. Trimming at V came to 0 bases and at J to 3 bases, leaving 9 bases not matched to a gene. Germline CDR1 reads SGHTS; CDR2 reads YDEGEE. The CDR3 is 17 amino acids.

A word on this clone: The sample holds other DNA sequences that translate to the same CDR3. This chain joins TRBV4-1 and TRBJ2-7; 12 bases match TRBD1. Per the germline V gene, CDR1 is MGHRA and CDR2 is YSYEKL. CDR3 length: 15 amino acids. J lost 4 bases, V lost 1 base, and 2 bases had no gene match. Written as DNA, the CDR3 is TGCGCCAGCAGCCAAGCGGGACAGGGGGCTTACGAGCAGTACTTC. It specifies CASSQAGQGAYEQYF.

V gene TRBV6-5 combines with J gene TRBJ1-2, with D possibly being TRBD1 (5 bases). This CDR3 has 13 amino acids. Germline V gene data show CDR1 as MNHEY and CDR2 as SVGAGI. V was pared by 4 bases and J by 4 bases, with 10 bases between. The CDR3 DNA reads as TGTGCCAGCAGTTTTGGACACAGCTATGGCTACACCTTC. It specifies CASSFGHSYGYTF.

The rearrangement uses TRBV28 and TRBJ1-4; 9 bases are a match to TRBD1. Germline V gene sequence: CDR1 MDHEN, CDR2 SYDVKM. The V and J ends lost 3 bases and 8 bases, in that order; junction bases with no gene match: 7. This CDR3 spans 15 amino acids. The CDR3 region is CASSFPGQGVEKLFF. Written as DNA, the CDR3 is TGTGCCAGCAGTTTCCCGGGACAGGGTGTAGAAAAACTGTTTTTT.

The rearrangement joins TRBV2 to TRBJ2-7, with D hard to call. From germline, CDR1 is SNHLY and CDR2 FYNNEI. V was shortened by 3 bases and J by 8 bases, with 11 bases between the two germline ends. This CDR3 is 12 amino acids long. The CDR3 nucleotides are TGTGCCAGCAGTGATTATGGGGAAAAGCAGTACTTC. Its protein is CASSDYGEKQYF.

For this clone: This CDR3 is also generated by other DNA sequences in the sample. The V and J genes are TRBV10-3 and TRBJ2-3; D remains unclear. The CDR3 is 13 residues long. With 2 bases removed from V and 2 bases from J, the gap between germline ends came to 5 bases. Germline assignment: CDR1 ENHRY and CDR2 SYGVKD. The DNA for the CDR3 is TGTGCCATCAGTGAGGGGTCCACAGATACGCAGTATTTT. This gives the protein CAISEGSTDTQYF.

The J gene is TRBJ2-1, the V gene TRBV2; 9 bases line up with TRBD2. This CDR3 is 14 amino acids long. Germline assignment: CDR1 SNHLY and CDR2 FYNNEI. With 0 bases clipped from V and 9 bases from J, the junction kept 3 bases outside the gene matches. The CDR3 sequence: CASSEASGSLEQFF. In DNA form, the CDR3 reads TGTGCCAGCAGTGAAGCTAGCGGGAGTCTTGAGCAGTTCTTC.

CDR3 region: CASSSIPGQGDNYGYTF. In DNA, the CDR3 is TGTGCCAGCAGCAGCATCCCGGGACAGGGAGATAACTATGGCTACACCTTC. This chain joins TRBV2 and TRBJ1-2, with 9 bases aligning to TRBD1. CDR1 SNHLY and CDR2 FYNNEI come from the germline V gene. The CDR3 length is 17 residues. V dropped 6 bases and J dropped 1; count of bases not matched to a gene: 12.

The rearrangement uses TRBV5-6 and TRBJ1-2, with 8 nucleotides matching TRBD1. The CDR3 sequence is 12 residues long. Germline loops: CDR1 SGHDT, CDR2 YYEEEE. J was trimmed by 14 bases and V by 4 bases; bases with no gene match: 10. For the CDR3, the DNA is TGTGCCAGCAGCACCTGGACAGGGAATCTTACCTTC. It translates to CASSTWTGNLTF. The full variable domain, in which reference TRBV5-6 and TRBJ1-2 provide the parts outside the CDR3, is DAGVTQSPTHLIKTRGQQVTLRCSPKSGHDTVSWYQQALGQGPQFIFQYYEEEERQRGNFPDRFSGHQFPNYSSELNVNALLLGDSALYLCASSTWTGNLTFGSGTRLTVV.

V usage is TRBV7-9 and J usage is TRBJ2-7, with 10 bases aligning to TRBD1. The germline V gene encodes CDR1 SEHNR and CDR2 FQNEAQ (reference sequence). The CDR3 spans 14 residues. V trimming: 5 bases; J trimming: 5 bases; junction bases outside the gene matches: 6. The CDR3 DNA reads TGTGCCAGCAGCCGACAGGGGGCCCCCCACGAGCAGTACTTC. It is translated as CASSRQGAPHEQYF.

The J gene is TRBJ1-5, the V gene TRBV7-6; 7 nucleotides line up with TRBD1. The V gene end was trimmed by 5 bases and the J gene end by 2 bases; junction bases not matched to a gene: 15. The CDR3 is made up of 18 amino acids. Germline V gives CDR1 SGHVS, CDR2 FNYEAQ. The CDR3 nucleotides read TGTGCCAGCAGCCTAGGTGTAGGGGGCCAAGAGGGCAATCAGCCCCAGCATTTT. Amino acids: CASSLGVGGQEGNQPQHF.